This TCR beta chain was captured in a study of cytomegalovirus exposure and HLA in healthy donors. TCRdb keeps only in-frame clones here, not all; method: immunoSEQ multiplex PCR. In the table there are some 130,000 clones, about 88% of which are singletons. J was trimmed by 4 bases and V by 4 bases; bases with no gene match: 14. CDR3 length equals 17 residues. Germline CDR1 reads SGHAT; CDR2 reads FQNNGV. The TCR originated in a young woman in good health and CMV-seronegative. The material sequenced was PBMCs. The chain is built from TRBV11-2 and TRBJ2-5; 8 bases fit TRBD1. The CDR3 protein is CASSSPTTGVPSETQYF. The CDR3 DNA follows: TGTGCCAGCAGCTCACCGACGACAGGGGTACCTTCAGAGACCCAGTACTTC.